The 27 T cell receptor beta chains given below trace back to one sample, sequenced in a study of cytomegalovirus exposure and HLA in healthy donors. Use of 60 Vbeta and 13 Jbeta primers characterized the PCR. Measured with immunoSEQ multiplex PCR; TCRdb has only the in-frame clones, and not every one. This repertoire shows fewer than 200,000 clones, around 79% found once; its top ten account for about 1.3%. Input material: PBMCs. The receptor set was obtained from a man between 18 and 35 years old in good health and CMV-seronegative.

In DNA form, the CDR3 reads TGTGCCAGCAGCTTCCCGGGTGGGTACGAGCAGTACTTC. Translated: CASSFPGGYEQYF. The J gene is TRBJ2-5, the V gene TRBV11-2; D call uncertain. The end of the DNA is better explained by TRBJ2-7, so the J call may be wrong. Germline V CDR1 and CDR2: SGHAT, FQNNGV. This CDR3 is built from 13 residues.

This rearrangement joins TRBV27 to TRBJ2-1; no clear D. V lost 6 bases and J 0 bases, leaving 9 bases between the germline ends. This CDR3 comprises 14 residues. Germline V gives CDR1 MNHEY, CDR2 SMNVEV (reference sequence). DNA for the CDR3: TGTGCCAGCAGCCCTCCGAGCTCCTACAATGAGCAGTTCTTC. Encoded protein: CASSPPSSYNEQFF.

The chain couples TRBV27 to TRBJ1-2; 7 nucleotides agree with TRBD1. Germline CDR1 is MNHEY and CDR2 is SMNVEV (reference sequence). The CDR3 contains 14 residues. Trimming cost V 5 bases and J 2 bases; bases outside gene matches: 5. Here the CDR3 DNA reads TGTGCCAGCAGTGTCACACAGGGGAACTATGGCTACACCTTC. Protein product: CASSVTQGNYGYTF.

This clone was seen a few times. In nucleotides, the CDR3 is TGTGCCAGCATCCCTCAGGGTTTTAACTATGGCTACACCTTC. Amino acid sequence: CASIPQGFNYGYTF. The chain couples TRBV28 to TRBJ1-2; weak D call: TRBD1 (5 bases). The CDR3 contains 14 residues. Between the trimmed V and J ends, which lost 7 bases and 1 base, there was a span of 13 bases. Germline V CDR1 and CDR2: MDHEN, SYDVKM.

CDR3 coding DNA: TGTGCCAGCAGCCCCCGGACTAGCGGGAACTATTACGAGCAGTACTTC. As protein: CASSPRTSGNYYEQYF. The chain is built from TRBV13 and TRBJ2-7; 12 bases are a match to TRBD2. J lost 4 bases, V lost 5 bases, and 9 bases had no gene match. Germline CDR1 and CDR2: PRHDT and FYEKMQ (reference sequence). CDR3 length equals 16 residues.

V gene TRBV29-1 combines with J gene TRBJ1-2; 9 bases align to TRBD1. This CDR3 contains 13 residues. J gave up 4 bases and V 6 bases, and 6 bases lay outside the gene matches. Germline CDR1 reads SQVTM; CDR2 reads ANQGSEA. The CDR3 coding sequence is TGCAGCGTAGCCGGGACAGGGTCCTATGGCTACACCTTC. Its translation: CSVAGTGSYGYTF.

J is TRBJ2-5 and V is TRBV27; tentative D call: TRBD1 (5 bases). The germline gives CDR1 MNHEY, CDR2 SMNVEV (reference sequence). V gave up 6 bases and J gave up 2 bases, with 13 bases separating them. The CDR3 runs to 14 residues. For the CDR3, the DNA is TGTGCCAGCAGCGGCCCATCAGGGCAAGAGACCCAGTACTTC. It encodes CASSGPSGQETQYF.

The gene calls are TRBV19 and TRBJ2-4; D is perhaps TRBD1 (6 bases). Looked up from germline, CDR1 is LNHDA and CDR2 is SQIVND (reference sequence). Trimming pared 9 bases from V and 9 bases from J, leaving 21 bases between. CDR3 length: 14 amino acids. Written as DNA, the CDR3 is TGTGCCAGCCCACTGAGGGGGTCTAGGGTCATTCAGTACTTC. This codes for CASPLRGSRVIQYF.

The genes are TRBV7-9 and TRBJ2-7; 9 positions match TRBD2. The V and J ends lost 3 bases and 5 bases, in that order; junction bases with no gene match: 20. The CDR3 length is 19 residues. Germline V gene sequence: CDR1 SEHNR, CDR2 FQNEAQ (reference sequence). The CDR3 bases are TGTGCCAGCAGCTTTACGACGGGCGGGAGGGCCGTTGTTTTCCACGAGCAGTACTTC. Its translation is CASSFTTGGRAVVFHEQYF.

The gene calls are TRBV27 and TRBJ2-7, with D perhaps TRBD2 (5 bases). From germline, CDR1 is MNHEY and CDR2 SMNVEV (reference sequence). The CDR3 length is 14 residues. The germline V and J ends were trimmed by 6 bases and 0 bases, with 12 bases remaining between them. CDR3 in amino acids: CASSSGLVSYEQYF. CDR3 nucleotides: TGTGCCAGCAGCTCCGGACTCGTCTCCTACGAGCAGTACTTC.

Notes on this clone: Compared with germline, one end of the junction differs, possibly owing to a read error. The V call is TRBV2, the J call TRBJ1-2; 10 bases fit TRBD1. This CDR3 contains 14 residues. Germline V gene sequence: CDR1 SNHLY, CDR2 FYNNEI. CDR3 bases: TGTGCCGGCAGTGAAGACAGGGGGCTAGGGGGCTACACCTTC. Translation: CAGSEDRGLGGYTF.

The rearrangement uses TRBV10-2 and TRBJ2-4; TRBD1 matches at 8 bases. The germline V gene encodes CDR1 WSHSY and CDR2 SAAADI. The junction had 0 bases not matched to a gene; V was cut back by 8 bases and J by 6 bases. This CDR3 comprises 11 residues. Here the CDR3 reads CASGQGNIQYF. CDR3 DNA sequence: TGCGCCAGCGGACAGGGAAACATTCAGTACTTC.

The V call is TRBV4-3, the J call TRBJ2-1; D not certain. The CDR3 runs to 13 residues. Germline V gives CDR1 LGHNA, CDR2 YSLEER. V lost 1 base and J lost 8, with 9 bases in between. Here the CDR3 reads CASSQGTGYEQFF. The CDR3 nucleotides read TGCGCCAGCAGCCAAGGAACCGGTTATGAGCAGTTCTTC.

The chain uses TRBV7-9 and TRBJ1-2; TRBD1 matches at 7 bases. The CDR3 contains 13 residues. Germline V gene sequence: CDR1 SEHNR, CDR2 FQNEAQ (reference sequence). V was pared by 5 bases and J by 4 bases, with 4 bases of the junction left unmatched. This CDR3 reads CASSMGQPYGYTF. The CDR3, as DNA: TGTGCCAGCAGCATGGGACAGCCCTATGGCTACACCTTC.

The DNA of the CDR3 is TGTGCCAGCAGGGATAGCGGGAGCCGTGAGCAGTTCTTC. Its translation is CASRDSGSREQFF. The chain combines TRBV7-9 with TRBJ2-1, with TRBD2 identical over 9 bases. After removal of 6 bases from V and 9 bases from J, the junction contained 6 bases not matched to a gene. The CDR3 is made up of 13 amino acids. The V gene's germline CDR1 is SEHNR and CDR2 FQNEAQ (reference sequence).

The chain employs TRBV9 and TRBJ2-7; TRBD2 might be the D (6 bases). The CDR3 sequence is 14 residues long. Trimming left V 0 bases short and J 5 bases short, with 12 bases between. Germline lookup yields CDR1 SGDLS and CDR2 YYNGEE. CDR3 in amino acids: CASSVGGGFDEQYF. DNA of the CDR3: TGTGCCAGCAGCGTAGGAGGAGGGTTCGACGAGCAGTACTTC.

J is TRBJ1-4 and V is TRBV25-1; D not resolved. Germline loops: CDR1 MGHDK, CDR2 SYGVNS. Deletions cut 1 base from V and 0 bases from J, with 6 bases between. CDR3 length equals 15 residues. The CDR3 nucleotides are TGTGCCAGCAGTGAATCCCGGGCAACTAATGAAAAACTGTTTTTT. Translating gives CASSESRATNEKLFF.

The chain has TRBV7-2 and TRBJ1-1; tentatively, D is TRBD1 (5 bases). The V gene's germline CDR1 is SGHTA and CDR2 FQGNSA. Trimming took 2 bases from V and 1 from J, leaving 17 bases between them. The CDR3 loop spans 17 amino acids. The CDR3 region is CASSLLPWAGKNTEAFF. The CDR3 nucleotides read TGTGCCAGCAGCTTATTACCGTGGGCAGGGAAGAACACTGAAGCTTTCTTT.

This clone turned up a few times. The chain recombines TRBV29-1 with TRBJ1-1; D uncertain. Germline CDR1 SQVTM, CDR2 ANQGSEA. Trimming took off 7 bases at V and 1 base at J, with 10 bases between the two ends. The CDR3 is made up of 12 amino acids. CDR3 sequence: CSARHSNTEAFF. CDR3 in DNA: TGCAGCGCTCGACATTCGAACACTGAAGCTTTCTTT.

This clone was counted once. The chain joins TRBV7-2 to TRBJ2-5, with 10 bases identical to TRBD1. CDR3 size: 16 residues. Germline V gives CDR1 SGHTA, CDR2 FQGNSA. The V and J ends lost 5 bases and 11 bases, in that order; junction bases with no gene match: 17. CDR3 sequence: CASSPHTGQGSREQYF. CDR3 coding DNA: TGTGCCAGCAGCCCGCATACGGGACAGGGGTCGCGGGAGCAGTACTTC.

The chain couples TRBV11-3 to TRBJ1-1; D is unclear. The germline V gene encodes CDR1 SGHNT and CDR2 YENEEA. The V and J ends lost 5 bases and 3 bases respectively, with 13 bases between them. This CDR3 has 14 amino acids. The CDR3 region is CASSHGGQDTEAFF. The CDR3 DNA sequence: TGTGCCAGCAGCCACGGAGGGCAAGACACTGAAGCTTTCTTT.

The CDR3 DNA reads TGTGCCAGCAGCGGACAGGGAAGGGATTCACCCCTCCACTTT. This encodes CASSGQGRDSPLHF. V and J are TRBV21-1 and TRBJ1-6; the listed D gene, TRBD1, was not tested against the DNA. TRBV21-1 is a documented pseudogene. The CDR3 runs to 14 residues.

This rearrangement joins TRBV7-6 to TRBJ2-5; TRBD1 aligns across 7 bases. Looked up from germline, CDR1 is SGHVS and CDR2 is FNYEAQ. V lost 5 bases, J lost 5 bases, and 5 bases stayed unmatched. The CDR3 loop spans 13 amino acids. CDR3 residues: CASSPGQKETQYF. The CDR3 bases are TGTGCCAGCAGCCCGGGACAGAAGGAGACCCAGTACTTC. Full variable domain (remainder filled in from reference TRBV7-6 and TRBJ2-5): GAGVSQSPRYKVTKRGQDVALRCDPISGHVSLYWYRQALGQGPEFLTYFNYEAQQDKSGLPNDRFSAERPEGSISTLTIQRTEQRDSAMYRCASSPGQKETQYFGPGTRLLVL.

The chain has TRBV9 and TRBJ2-7; a possible D gene is TRBD2 (5 bases). The V gene lost 4 bases and the J gene lost 7 bases, with 33 bases spanning the gap. Germline CDR1 and CDR2: SGDLS and YYNGEE. The CDR3 is made up of 19 amino acids. For the CDR3, the DNA is TGTGCCAGCAGCCTCCGCGGAGATGTTGCTAGCTTAAGGTCGGGGGAGCAGTACTTC. Amino acid sequence: CASSLRGDVASLRSGEQYF.

The V gene is TRBV19, the J gene TRBJ1-1; no clear D. Trimming cost V 3 bases and J 5 bases, with 16 bases left between them. The CDR3 spans 15 residues. CDR1 LNHDA and CDR2 SQIVND come from the germline V gene (reference sequence). CDR3 residues: CASSISRREDTEAFF. In DNA, the CDR3 is TGTGCCAGTAGTATCTCACGCCGGGAGGATACTGAAGCTTTCTTT.

The rearrangement links TRBV4-3 to TRBJ2-7; 7 bases agree with TRBD1. The CDR3 consists of 15 residues. With 4 bases clipped from V and 3 bases from J, the junction kept 9 bases outside the gene matches. Per the germline V gene, CDR1 is LGHNA and CDR2 is YSLEER. The chain's CDR3 is CASSPGQDSIYEQYF. The CDR3 region has the DNA TGCGCCAGCAGCCCCGGACAGGACAGTATCTACGAGCAGTACTTC.

The gene calls are TRBV7-2 and TRBJ2-5; 7 bases are shared with TRBD1. The CDR3 spans 15 residues. Germline V lookup: CDR1 SGHTA, CDR2 FQGNSA. The V segment lost 5 bases and the J segment 5 bases; nucleotides outside the gene matches: 11. CDR3 in amino acids: CASSLRGQKRETQYF. The CDR3 bases are TGTGCCAGCAGCCTAAGGGGGCAGAAGAGGGAGACCCAGTACTTC.